A single T cell receptor beta chain is shown here with its context. Other nucleotide sequences in the sample specify the same CDR3. Sequencing was performed with immunoSEQ multiplex PCR; in TCRdb, only in-frame clones are kept and a portion is missing. The table shows approximately 160,000 clones, with 85% occurring only once. Germline assignment: CDR1 MNHEY and CDR2 SVGAGI. Trimming pared 0 bases from V and 3 bases from J, leaving 9 bases between. The CDR3 runs to 15 residues. This entry belongs to a study of cytomegalovirus exposure and HLA in healthy donors. This sequence was found in a young man in good health and CMV-seropositive. The sample consisted of PBMCs. The chain recombines TRBV6-5 with TRBJ1-5; D may be TRBD1 (5 bases). The CDR3 loop reads CASSYSGVTNQPQHF. CDR3 nucleotides: TGTGCCAGCAGTTACTCAGGGGTTACCAATCAGCCCCAGCATTTT.